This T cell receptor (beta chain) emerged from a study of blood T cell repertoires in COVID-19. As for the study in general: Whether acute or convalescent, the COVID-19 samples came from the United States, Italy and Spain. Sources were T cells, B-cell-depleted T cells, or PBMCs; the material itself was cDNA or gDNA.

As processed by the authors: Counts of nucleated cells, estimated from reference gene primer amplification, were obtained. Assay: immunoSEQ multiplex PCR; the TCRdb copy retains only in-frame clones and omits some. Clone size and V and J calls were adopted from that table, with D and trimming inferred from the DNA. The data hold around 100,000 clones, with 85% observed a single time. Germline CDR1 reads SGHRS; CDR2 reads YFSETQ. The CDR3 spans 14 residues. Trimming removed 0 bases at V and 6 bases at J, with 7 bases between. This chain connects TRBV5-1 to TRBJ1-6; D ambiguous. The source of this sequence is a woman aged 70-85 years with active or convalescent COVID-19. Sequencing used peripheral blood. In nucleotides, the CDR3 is TGCGCCAGCAGCTTGGAGTTGGCTAATTCACCCCTCCACTTT. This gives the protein CASSLELANSPLHF.